The rows below give T cell receptor beta chains drawn from one sample of a study of shared clonotypes between healthy human individuals. The protocol was immunoSEQ multiplex PCR, while the TCRdb copy is restricted to in-frame clones and leaves out a portion. The sample consists of 520,000 or so clones, 60% to 85% of them appearing once. Sequencing was performed on PBMCs. Every receptor here comes from a middle-aged woman in good health. Some clones in this sample may be carry-over from other donors' samples. Both conserved end residues are part of each CDR3. The D gene is left open where the match is weak. Clone size is shown for a subset of rows, as once, few, many or a class of expanded clone.

TRBD1	.	TRBV19	TRBJ1-3	CASSPRDRGNTIYF	TGTGCCAGTAGTCCCCGGGACAGGGGAAACACCATATATTTT
TRBD1	.	TRBV9	TRBJ2-7	CASSVEDHRGETYEQYF	TGTGCCAGCAGCGTAGAGGACCACAGGGGCGAAACCTACGAGCAGTACTTC
.	.	TRBV5-1	TRBJ2-3	CASSLNMQSTDTQYF	TGCGCCAGCAGCTTGAATATGCAGAGCACAGATACGCAGTATTTT
.	.	TRBV2	TRBJ2-3	CASNLRGGSRDTQYF	TGTGCCAGCAATCTCAGAGGGGGGAGTAGGGATACGCAGTATTTT
TRBD1	.	TRBV4-2	TRBJ1-4	CASSPGDREDFGEKLFF	TGTGCCAGCAGCCCCGGGGACAGGGAGGATTTCGGTGAAAAACTGTTTTTT
.	.	TRBV11-2	TRBJ2-4	CASSPLGHPSDIQYF	TGTGCCAGCAGCCCCTTGGGACATCCCTCGGACATTCAGTACTTC
TRBD1	.	TRBV28	TRBJ1-2	CASSLAGTGFFGYTF	TGTGCCAGCAGTTTGGCCGGGACAGGGTTTTTTGGCTACACCTTC
TRBD2	.	TRBV28	TRBJ2-1	CASSFFSRASGMGEQFF	TGTGCCAGCAGTTTTTTTAGTAGGGCTAGCGGGATGGGTGAGCAGTTCTTC
TRBD2	.	TRBV11-2	TRBJ2-4	CASSLDQNRLAGKYF	TGTGCCAGCAGCTTAGACCAAAATAGACTAGCGGGAAAGTACTTC
TRBD2	.	TRBV7-8	TRBJ2-7	CASSLGTSGTPYEQYF	TGTGCCAGCAGCTTAGGAACTAGCGGGACCCCCTACGAGCAGTACTTC
.	.	TRBV6-4	TRBJ2-1	CASSEGSNNEQFF	TGTGCCAGCAGTGAGGGGTCCAACAATGAGCAGTTCTTC
.	.	TRBV11-2	TRBJ1-3	CASSLNVGNTIYF	TGTGCCAGCAGCTTAAACGTCGGAAACACCATATATTTT
.	.	TRBV7-2	TRBJ1-2	CASSLVSAGYGYTF	TGTGCCAGCAGCTTAGTTTCCGCTGGCTATGGCTACACCTTC
.	few	TRBV5-5	TRBJ1-2	CASSLAGWRMNYGYTF	TGTGCCAGCAGCTTGGCAGGTTGGAGGATGAACTATGGCTACACCTTC
.	.	TRBV7-9	TRBJ2-7	CASSPVGLTYEQYF	TGTGCCAGCAGCCCGGTGGGGCTAACCTACGAGCAGTACTTC
TRBD1	.	TRBV7-2	TRBJ2-1	CASSSDRGGYNEQFF	TGTGCCAGCAGCTCCGACAGGGGTGGGTACAATGAGCAGTTCTTC
TRBD2	.	TRBV7-9	TRBJ2-7	CASENLAGPYEQYF	TGTGCCAGCGAAAATTTAGCGGGACCCTACGAGCAGTACTTC
.	.	TRBV30	TRBJ2-7	CAWNSGRPGLQYF	TGTGCCTGGAATTCAGGCCGGCCGGGTCTGCAGTACTTC
TRBD2	.	TRBV7-8	TRBJ2-1	CASSLAGGPYEQFF	TGTGCCAGCAGCTTAGCGGGAGGGCCCTATGAGCAGTTCTTC
.	once	TRBV28	TRBJ1-2	CASSTPIGYTF	TGTGCCAGCAGTACCCCTATCGGCTACACCTTC
.	once	TRBV6-5	TRBJ1-1	CASSSPAGPWNTEAFF	TGTGCCAGCAGTTCGCCAGCGGGACCCTGGAACACTGAAGCTTTCTTT
TRBD2	.	TRBV27	TRBJ2-7	CASRAAGGPSYEQYF	TGTGCCAGCAGGGCTGCGGGAGGCCCCTCCTACGAGCAGTACTTC
TRBD2	many	TRBV6-4	TRBJ2-2	CASSADGTSGTGELFF	TGTGCCAGCAGTGCCGACGGGACTAGCGGGACCGGGGAGCTGTTTTTT
.	once	TRBV6-1	TRBJ2-7	CASSEWGRAWQYF	TGTGCCAGCAGTGAATGGGGCAGGGCTTGGCAGTACTTC
.	.	TRBV7-2	TRBJ2-7	CASSFSQVLAGEQYF	TGTGCCAGCAGCTTCTCCCAGGTACTAGCAGGAGAGCAGTACTTC
.	few	TRBV19	TRBJ1-2	CASSIGAGGLYGYTF	TGTGCCAGTAGTATTGGGGCTGGCGGACTCTATGGCTACACCTTC
.	.	TRBV11-2	TRBJ2-2	CASRLPGKNTGELFF	TGTGCCAGCAGGTTACCCGGAAAGAACACCGGGGAGCTGTTTTTT
.	.	TRBV27	TRBJ2-3	CASSPWGQGTDTQYF	TGTGCCAGCTCCCCCTGGGGGCAGGGCACAGATACGCAGTATTTT
.	.	TRBV2	TRBJ1-1	CASTTGGTEAFF	TGTGCCAGCACCACTGGGGGAACTGAAGCTTTCTTT
TRBD1	once	TRBV19	TRBJ1-5	CASSTGTVGRNQPQHF	TGTGCCAGTAGTACCGGGACAGTGGGGCGGAATCAGCCCCAGCATTTT
.	.	TRBV28	TRBJ1-1	CASREAGVGYTEAFF	TGTGCCAGCAGGGAGGCAGGGGTAGGGTACACTGAAGCTTTCTTT
.	.	TRBV5-1	TRBJ2-7	CASSGAYEQYF	TGCGCCAGCAGCGGGGCCTACGAGCAGTACTTC
.	.	TRBV2	TRBJ2-7	CASSYSVGPYEQYF	TGTGCCAGCAGTTACTCAGTAGGCCCCTACGAGCAGTACTTC
.	.	TRBV10-3	TRBJ2-1	CAISEGAWDEQFF	TGTGCCATCAGTGAAGGGGCCTGGGATGAGCAGTTCTTC
.	.	TRBV28	TRBJ2-4	CASSPGLPLAKNIQYF	TGTGCCAGCAGCCCTGGACTGCCTCTAGCCAAAAACATTCAGTACTTC
TRBD1	.	TRBV7-9	TRBJ2-5	CASSLRDRGFQETQYF	TGTGCCAGCAGCTTAAGGGACAGGGGGTTTCAAGAGACCCAGTACTTC
.	.	TRBV7-6	TRBJ2-1	CASSFRDGTYNEQFF	TGTGCCAGCAGCTTTCGGGACGGGACGTACAATGAGCAGTTCTTC
.	.	TRBV15	TRBJ2-5	CATSRRQYQETQYF	TGTGCCACCAGCAGAAGACAGTACCAAGAGACCCAGTACTTC
TRBD1	.	TRBV7-2	TRBJ1-1	CASTVAGGNTEAFF	TGTGCCAGCACAGTTGCAGGGGGGAACACTGAAGCTTTCTTT
.	.	TRBV6-1	TRBJ2-7	CASSEGPSSNYEQYF	TGTGCCAGCAGTGAAGGGCCCAGCTCCAACTACGAGCAGTACTTC